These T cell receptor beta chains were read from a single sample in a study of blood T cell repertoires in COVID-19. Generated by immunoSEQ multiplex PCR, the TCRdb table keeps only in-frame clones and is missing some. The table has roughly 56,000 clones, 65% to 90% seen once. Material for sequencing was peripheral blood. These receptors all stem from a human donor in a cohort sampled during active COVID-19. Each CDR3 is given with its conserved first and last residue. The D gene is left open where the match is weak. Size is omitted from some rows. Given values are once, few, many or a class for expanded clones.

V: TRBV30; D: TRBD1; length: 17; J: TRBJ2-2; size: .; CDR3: CAWSVRTGSFNTGELFF; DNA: TGTGCCTGGAGTGTACGGACAGGGTCTTTTAACACCGGGGAGCTGTTTTTT
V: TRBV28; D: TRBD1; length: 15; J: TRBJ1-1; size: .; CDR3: CASSSWDRGNTEAFF; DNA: TGTGCCAGCAGCTCCTGGGACAGGGGGAACACTGAAGCTTTCTTT
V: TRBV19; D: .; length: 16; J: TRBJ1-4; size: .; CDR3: CASSTRDRAVGGKLFF; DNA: TGTGCCAGTAGCACCCGTGACCGGGCCGTCGGAGGAAAACTGTTTTTT
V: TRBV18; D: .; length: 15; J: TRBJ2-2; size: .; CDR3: CASSPSGQVTGELFF; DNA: TGTGCCAGCTCACCCTCGGGACAAGTCACCGGGGAGCTGTTTTTT
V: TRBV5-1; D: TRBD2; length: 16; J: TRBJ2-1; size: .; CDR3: CASSLGASGFNNEQFF; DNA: TGCGCCAGCAGCTTGGGCGCTAGCGGCTTCAACAATGAGCAGTTCTTC
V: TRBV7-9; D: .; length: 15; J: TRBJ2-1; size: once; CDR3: CASSFGSSSYNEQFF; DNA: TGTGCCAGCAGCTTTGGTTCGAGCTCCTACAATGAGCAGTTCTTC
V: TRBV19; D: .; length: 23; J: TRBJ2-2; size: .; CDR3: CASSVRDRGFSGLATTNTGELFF; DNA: TGTGCCAGTAGTGTCCGGGACAGGGGGTTTTCGGGACTAGCGACTACGAACACCGGGGAGCTGTTTTTT
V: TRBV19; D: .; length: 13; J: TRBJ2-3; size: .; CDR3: CASSIPSGATQYF; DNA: TGTGCCAGTAGTATCCCAAGCGGAGCTACGCAGTATTTT
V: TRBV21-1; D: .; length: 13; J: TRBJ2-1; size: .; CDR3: CASSSVLRNEQFF; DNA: TGTGCCAGCAGCTCGGTACTTCGCAATGAGCAGTTCTTC
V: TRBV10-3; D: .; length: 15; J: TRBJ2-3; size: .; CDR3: CAISESLASTDTQYF; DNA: TGTGCCATCAGTGAGTCGTTAGCTAGCACAGATACGCAGTATTTT
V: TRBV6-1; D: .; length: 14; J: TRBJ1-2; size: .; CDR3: CASSEAPQNYGYTF; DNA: TGTGCCAGCAGTGAAGCGCCACAAAACTATGGCTACACCTTC
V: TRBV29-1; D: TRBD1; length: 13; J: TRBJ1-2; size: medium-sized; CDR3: CSVVGTGDYGYTF; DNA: TGCAGCGTTGTAGGGACAGGGGACTATGGCTACACCTTC
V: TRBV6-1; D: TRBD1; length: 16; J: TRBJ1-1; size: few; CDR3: CASSVDRGSPDSEAFF; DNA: TGTGCCAGCAGTGTAGACAGGGGTTCCCCGGACTCTGAAGCTTTCTTT
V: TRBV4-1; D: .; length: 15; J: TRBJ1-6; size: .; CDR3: CASSQEVTGESPLHF; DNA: TGCGCCAGCAGCCAAGAAGTTACGGGGGAATCACCCCTCCACTTT
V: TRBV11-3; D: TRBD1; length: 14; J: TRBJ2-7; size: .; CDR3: CASSSGTGGYEQYF; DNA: TGTGCCAGCAGCTCCGGGACAGGGGGCTACGAGCAGTACTTC
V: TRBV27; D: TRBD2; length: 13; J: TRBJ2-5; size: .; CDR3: CASSLGDYQPQYF; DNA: TGTGCCAGCAGTTTAGGGGACTACCAACCGCAGTACTTC
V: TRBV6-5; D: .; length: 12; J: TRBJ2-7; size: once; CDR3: CASSQNRVQQYF; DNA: TGTGCCAGCAGTCAGAACAGGGTTCAGCAGTACTTC
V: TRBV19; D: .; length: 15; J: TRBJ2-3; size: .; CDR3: CASRGGFTSTDTQYF; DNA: TGTGCCAGTCGCGGCGGTTTTACTAGCACAGATACGCAGTATTTT
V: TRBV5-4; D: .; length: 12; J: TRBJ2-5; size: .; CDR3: CASTRSGETQYF; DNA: TGTGCCAGCACTCGATCAGGAGAGACCCAGTACTTC
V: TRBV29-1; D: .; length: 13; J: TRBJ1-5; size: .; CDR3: CSVGSAGNQPQHF; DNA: TGCAGCGTTGGGTCGGCAGGGAATCAGCCCCAGCATTTT
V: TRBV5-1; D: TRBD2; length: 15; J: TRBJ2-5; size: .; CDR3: CASTLTSGLRETQYF; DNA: TGCGCCAGCACCCTGACTAGCGGACTTCGGGAGACCCAGTACTTC
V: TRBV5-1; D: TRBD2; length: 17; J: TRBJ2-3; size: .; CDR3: CASSSTGLAVFTDTQYF; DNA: TGCGCCAGCAGTTCTACGGGACTAGCGGTATTCACAGATACGCAGTATTTT
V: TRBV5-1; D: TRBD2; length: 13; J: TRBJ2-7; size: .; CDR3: CACRTGGTYEQYF; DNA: TGCGCCTGCCGGACCGGGGGGACCTACGAGCAGTACTTC
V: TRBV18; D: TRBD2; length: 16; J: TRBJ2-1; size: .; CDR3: CASSPVGAGVGNEQFF; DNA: TGTGCCAGCTCACCCGTCGGAGCGGGAGTTGGAAATGAGCAGTTCTTC
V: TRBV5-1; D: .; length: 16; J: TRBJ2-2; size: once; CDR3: CASSSGADPNTGELFF; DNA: TGCGCCAGCAGCAGTGGTGCGGATCCGAACACCGGGGAGCTGTTTTTT
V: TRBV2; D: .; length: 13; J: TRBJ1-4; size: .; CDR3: CASSDGQPEKLFF; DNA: TGTGCCAGCAGTGATGGACAGCCCGAAAAACTGTTTTTT
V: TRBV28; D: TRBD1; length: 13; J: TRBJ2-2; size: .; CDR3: CASGQGGGGELFF; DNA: TGTGCCAGCGGACAGGGGGGAGGCGGGGAGCTGTTTTTT
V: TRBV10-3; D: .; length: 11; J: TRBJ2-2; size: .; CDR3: CAIKSTGELFF; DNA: TGTGCCATCAAGAGCACCGGGGAGCTGTTTTTT
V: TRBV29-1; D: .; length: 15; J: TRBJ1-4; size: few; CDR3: CSVEGNRGWEEKLFF; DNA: TGCAGCGTTGAAGGGAACCGGGGATGGGAGGAAAAACTGTTTTTT
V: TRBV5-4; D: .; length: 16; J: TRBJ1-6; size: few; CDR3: CASSLGGQSYNSPLHF; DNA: TGTGCCAGCAGCTTGGGAGGTCAGAGCTATAATTCACCCCTCCACTTT
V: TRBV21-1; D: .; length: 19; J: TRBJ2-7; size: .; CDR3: CASRELGQGVRRGSYEQYF; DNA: TGTGCCAGCCGAGAGTTGGGACAGGGGGTTAGGAGGGGCTCCTACGAGCAGTACTTC
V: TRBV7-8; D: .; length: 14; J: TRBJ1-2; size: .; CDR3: CASSLLGQTYGYTF; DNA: TGTGCCAGCAGCTTATTAGGACAGACGTATGGCTACACCTTC
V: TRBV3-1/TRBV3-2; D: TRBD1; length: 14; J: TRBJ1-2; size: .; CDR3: CASSQRDRDEGYTF; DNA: TGTGCCAGCAGCCAGAGGGACAGGGACGAGGGCTACACCTTC
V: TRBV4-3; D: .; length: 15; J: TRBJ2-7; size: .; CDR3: CASSQEPGSFNEQYF; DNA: TGCGCCAGCAGCCAAGAACCGGGGAGTTTCAACGAGCAGTACTTC
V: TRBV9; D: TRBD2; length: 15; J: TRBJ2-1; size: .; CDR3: CASSVIGGSSGEQFF; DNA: TGTGCCAGCAGCGTAATTGGCGGGAGTTCAGGTGAGCAGTTCTTC
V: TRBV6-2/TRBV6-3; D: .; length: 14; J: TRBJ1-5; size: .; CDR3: CASSYRQGNQPQHF; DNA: TGTGCCAGCAGTTATCGACAGGGCAATCAGCCCCAGCATTTT
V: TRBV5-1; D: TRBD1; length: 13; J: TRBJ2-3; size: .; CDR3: CASSGQGTDTQYF; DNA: TGCGCCAGCAGCGGACAGGGAACAGATACGCAGTATTTT
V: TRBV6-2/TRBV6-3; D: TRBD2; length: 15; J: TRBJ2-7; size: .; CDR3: CASSPGLAGLYEQYF; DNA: TGTGCCAGCAGTCCGGGACTAGCGGGCCTCTACGAGCAGTACTTC
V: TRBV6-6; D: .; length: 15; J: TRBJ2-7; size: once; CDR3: CASSQVLLSDYEQYF; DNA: TGTGCCAGCAGCCAAGTTTTGCTATCTGACTACGAGCAGTACTTC
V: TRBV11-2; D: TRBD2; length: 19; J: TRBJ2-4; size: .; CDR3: CASSLGPSGRAFGKNIQYF; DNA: TGTGCCAGCAGCTTAGGCCCTAGCGGGAGGGCCTTTGGCAAAAACATTCAGTACTTC
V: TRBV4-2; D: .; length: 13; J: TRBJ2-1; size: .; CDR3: CASSQDQGPPQFF; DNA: TGTGCCAGCAGCCAAGATCAGGGCCCCCCACAGTTCTTC
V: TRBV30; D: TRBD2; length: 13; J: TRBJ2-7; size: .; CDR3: CACLAGGPYEQYF; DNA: TGTGCCTGTCTAGCGGGAGGGCCCTACGAGCAGTACTTC
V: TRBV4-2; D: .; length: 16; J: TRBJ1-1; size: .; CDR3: CASSQDMGRGWTEAFF; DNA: TGTGCCAGCAGCCAAGATATGGGCAGGGGATGGACTGAAGCTTTCTTT
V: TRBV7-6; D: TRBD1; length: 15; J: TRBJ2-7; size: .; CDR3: CASSLGGTGGYEQYF; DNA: TGTGCCAGCAGCTTAGGGGGGACAGGGGGATACGAGCAGTACTTC
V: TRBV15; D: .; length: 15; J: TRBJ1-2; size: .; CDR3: CATSRDSGLIYGYTF; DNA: TGTGCCACCAGCAGAGATAGTGGACTGATCTATGGCTACACCTTC
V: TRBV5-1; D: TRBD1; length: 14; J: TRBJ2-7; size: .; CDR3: CASSSPGGAYEQYF; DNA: TGCGCCAGCAGCTCCCCAGGGGGCGCCTACGAGCAGTACTTC
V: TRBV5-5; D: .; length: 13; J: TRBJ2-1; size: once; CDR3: CASSLGLHNEQFF; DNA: TGTGCCAGCAGCTTGGGACTTCACAATGAGCAGTTCTTC
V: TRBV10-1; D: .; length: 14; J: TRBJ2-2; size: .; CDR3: CASSELWRDGELFF; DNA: TGCGCCAGCAGTGAGTTATGGAGGGACGGGGAGCTGTTTTTT
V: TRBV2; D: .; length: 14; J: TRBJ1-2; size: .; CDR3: CASSENGGYDGYTF; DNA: TGTGCCAGCAGTGAAAACGGGGGATACGATGGCTACACCTTC
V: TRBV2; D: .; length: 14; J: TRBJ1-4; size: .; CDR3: CASSDGGSNEKLFF; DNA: TGTGCCAGCAGTGACGGGGGTAGTAATGAAAAACTGTTTTTT
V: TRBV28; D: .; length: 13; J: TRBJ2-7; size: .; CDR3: CASSLFTDSEQYF; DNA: TGTGCCAGCAGTTTATTTACGGACTCCGAGCAGTACTTC
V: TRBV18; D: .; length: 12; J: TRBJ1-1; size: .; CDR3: CATSERQDEAFF; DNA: TGTGCCACCTCAGAACGGCAGGATGAAGCTTTCTTT